This entry concerns a single T cell receptor beta chain. Its target antigen remains unknown. No much larger clone exists at a distance of one base, and base qualities are not known. The data stem from a study of blood T cells in healthy people across ages (dated by TCRdb to the mid-2010s). General notes on the study: In model experiments, template switching captured roughly one uniquely barcoded TCR beta cDNA molecule for every two T cells. Age-related changes in TCR beta repertoire diversity were measured in the study by deep sequencing normalized with unique cDNA molecular identifiers. The donors were divided into four age groups: young (average approximately 17 years), middle-aged (about 40), aged (approximately 62) and long-lived (roughly 82). The study analyzed two additional independent replicas of 1 million unique cDNA reads from the same blood draw for two donors, one aged 18 to 30 and one aged 80 or older. General study outcomes and caveats: The percentage of naive T cells measured by flow cytometry correlated strongly with observed TCR beta diversity. Conclusive comparison of naive and antigen-experienced compartments was prevented by the profiling of bulk unsorted PBMCs. Estimates of total diversity based on one million sequenced T cells were considered lower bounds and underestimates. Because the CMV infection status of the donors was unknown, age-related changes in expanded clonotypes may potentially have been confounded. The long-lived group showed more naive CD4+ T cells, fewer expanded clones and increased TCR diversity than the aged group, suggesting age selection. Observed TCR beta diversity per million T cells fell roughly linearly with age, and a significant reduction was already apparent by age roughly 40.

CDR1 and CDR2, looked up from the germline V gene, are MDHEN and SYDVKM. Trimming accounts for 6 bases at V and 1 base at J, while the number of junction bases matched to no gene is 9. The CDR3 sequence holds 17 residues, the cysteine and phenylalanine included. The CDR3 DNA has 51 bases and is translated from base 1. Library generation was performed with 5' RACE. These reads were obtained on an Illumina HiSeq 2500. A second PCR of about 6 to 11 cycles was performed with a sample-barcoded 5' primer and a J-beta primer mix. A template-switch 5' adaptor carrying 12 random nucleotides introduced a unique molecular identifier onto each TCR beta cDNA molecule. At least 2.5 million CDR3-containing paired-end reads were obtained from each sample. First-strand cDNA was synthesized from all RNA with the Mint cDNA synthesis kit, primed by a TRBC-specific oligonucleotide. Following uracil-DNA glycosylase treatment, a first 18-cycle PCR with universal primers M1SS and BC2_uni_R was performed on all cDNA. The authors processed their data as follows. Normalization of each sample was performed by random selection of 1 million high-quality reads, each carrying a distinct molecular identifier. Instead of being binned into consensus sequences, reads that shared molecular identifiers were thrown out. CDR3 identification, clonotype clustering and error correction used MiTCR with a Q25 quality threshold and the strictest error-elimination algorithm. Lower-bound total TCR beta diversity was estimated with a nonparametric unseen species model using Euler transformation. In TCRdb, the public reads were trimmed at Q25 with fastp and aligned with MiXCR, with productive beta chains retained. Rows matching on CDR3 protein sequence are summarized as one entry with the most common DNA and genes. The V and J calls follow TCRdb's processing rather than the paper's. The sample profile shows over a million distinct CDR3 sequences; around 25% of them were found once. 0.65% to 0.95% of the sample rests with the top ten.

Donors were a few dozen systemically healthy Caucasian individuals from Russia aged roughly 6 to 100 years. Each donor gave approximately 9.3 milliliters of peripheral blood, collected into EDTA-treated Vacutainer tubes. PBMCs were isolated by Ficoll-Paque density-gradient centrifugation, with at least 6 million obtained per sample. Total RNA, at least 6 micrograms per sample, was extracted from PBMCs with Trizol reagent. For every donor, an aliquot of PBMCs went through flow cytometry to measure the percentages of naive CD45RAhigh/CD27high T cells. The same data also contributed to another study, on T cells of mothers and their children. Per the second study: Nine systemically healthy Caucasian individuals, comprising three mothers and their six children, were included as donors. cDNA synthesis used all of the extracted RNA, with approximately 1.4 ug of RNA in each 15 ul reaction. Sample barcodes and 2-4 random nucleotides were added via the M1S primer in the second PCR. More than 8 million TCR beta CDR3 reads were obtained from each mother, and about 3 million reads were obtained from each child. Thymic selection shapes the output of TCR recombination in a similar way in related and unrelated pairs, and inherited differences have a minor effect. Normalized repertoire overlap in related mother-child pairs was always slightly higher than in unrelated mother-child pairs, but the difference was never significant. No persistent microchimeric T cell clones were found, with a detection sensitivity of around 100 clones per million clonotypes. To look for features that set related mother-child pairs apart from unrelated individuals, the researchers ran deep NGS to compare the TCR beta repertoires of mothers and children. On average, the children were roughly 12 +/- 4 years old, while the mothers were roughly 36 +/- 4 years old. After adapter ligation with NEBNext reagents, the libraries were sequenced on Illumina HiSeq 2000 with 100+100 nt paired-end reads. To avoid cross-contamination, the mother libraries and the child libraries were prepared a month apart and sequenced in separate runs. Each donor had between roughly 450,000 and 2,100,000 distinct TCR beta clonotypes identified. Naive TCR beta clonotypes were estimated from low-frequency clonotypes matched to each donor's FACS-determined naive share, without sorting.

The chain is made from TRBV28 and TRBJ2-5, with 12 bases in between that match TRBD2. Sequencing used blood. The clonotype originates from a girl aged 2 to 10 in good health. The DNA sequence follows: TGTGCCAGCAGCCTGAGACTAGCGGGAGTATCCCAAGAGACCCAGTACTTC. This is translated as CASSLRLAGVSQETQYF.